These 3 T cell receptor beta chains came from one sample sequenced in a study of T cells in Graves' hyperthyroidism and ophthalmopathy. RNA transcripts provided the source from which TCR beta CDR3 regions were amplified. With the HTBI primer set, the TCR CDR3 went through a first round of RT-PCR. Via MiXCR, TCRdb re-called the multiplex PCR reads, giving one row per CDR3 protein. The sample gives roughly 280,000 distinct CDR3 sequences, around 15% of which show up once; roughly 50% is in the top ten. The sample comprised blood. All receptors come from an older woman with Graves' ophthalmopathy.

There are a few counts of this clonotype. The chain has TRBV6-2 or TRBV6-3 and TRBJ2-2; 9 bases agree with TRBD1. Per germline, CDR1 MNHEY and CDR2 SVGEGT. The CDR3 is 18 residues long. V shed 2 bases and J 0 bases; nucleotides not matched to a gene: 7. The CDR3 reads CASSYRLTGGTNTGELFF. DNA of the CDR3: TGTGCCAGCAGTTACAGGTTGACAGGGGGTACGAACACCGGGGAGCTGTTTTTT.

This clonotype was found many times. The chain couples TRBV18 to TRBJ1-2; D is possibly TRBD1 (5 bases). From germline, CDR1 is KGHSH and CDR2 LQKENI. V shed 6 bases and J shed 6 bases, with 17 bases lying between them. The CDR3 has 14 amino acids. CDR3 in DNA: TGTGCCAGCTCCCCCACCGGCGGGACGGATGGCTACACCTTC. Amino acid sequence: CASSPTGGTDGYTF. Based on the CDR3 plus reference TRBV18 and TRBJ1-2, the full variable domain is NAGVMQNPRHLVRRRGQEARLRCSPMKGHSHVYWYRQLPEEGLKFMVYLQKENIIDESGMPKERFSAEFPKEGPSILRIQQVVRGDSAAYFCASSPTGGTDGYTFGSGTRLTVV.

As concerns this clonotype: It may be a read error: a sequence one base away is much more abundant. The DNA for the CDR3 is TGTGCCAGCAGTTACGGGAGTAATGGAAAACTGTTTTTT. Its protein product is CASSYGSNGKLFF. This chain joins TRBV6-2 or TRBV6-3 and TRBJ1-4, with no clear D. This CDR3 region has 13 residues. Germline CDR1 MNHEY, CDR2 SVGEGT.